Listed below are T cell receptor beta chains from one sample, sequenced in a study of T-cell memory formation after mild COVID-19. Each CDR3 protein gets one entry after TCRdb re-called the 5' RACE reads with MiXCR. The repertoire has hundreds of thousands of distinct CDR3 sequences, about a fifth of them found once; the top ten carry around 9.2%. Material: PBMCs or a T cell subset sorted from them (not recorded which). The receptors originated from an adult woman who had mild COVID-19 (a few samples of this study predate the infection). Cell type and time point are not known. Both conserved end residues are part of each CDR3. Each record gives: D gene, J gene, clone size, V gene, CDR3 DNA, CDR3 protein. The D gene is left open where the match is weak. Rows give clone size only sometimes, using once, few, many, or a class for an expanded clone.

- | TRBJ1-5 | few | TRBV20-1 | TGCAGTGCTAGAGTAGGGGTTCATCAGCCCCAGCATTTT | CSARVGVHQPQHF
TRBD1 | TRBJ2-4 | once | TRBV7-4 | TGTGCCAGCAGCTTGGGACAGTCTTTCCCCAAAAACATTCAGTACTTC | CASSLGQSFPKNIQYF
TRBD1 | TRBJ1-1 | - | TRBV3-1 | TGTGCCAGCAGCCACGAAGACAGGGTCACTGAAGCTTTCTTT | CASSHEDRVTEAFF
TRBD1 | TRBJ1-2 | once | TRBV6-2/TRBV6-3 | TGTGCCAGCAGTCTTACCATTGGACAGGGCTGGAGTGGCTACACCTTC | CASSLTIGQGWSGYTF
TRBD1 | TRBJ1-5 | - | TRBV5-1 | TGCGCCAGCAGCATATGGACAGGGAGTCAGCCCCAGCATTTT | CASSIWTGSQPQHF
TRBD2 | TRBJ2-2 | few | TRBV7-2 | TGTGCCAGCAGCCATGGACTAGCGGGGACCGGGGAGCTGTTTTTT | CASSHGLAGTGELFF
- | TRBJ2-3 | - | TRBV3-1 | TGTGCCAGCAGCCAGAGACTAGTTGAGGGCAGCGATACGCAGTATTTT | CASSQRLVEGSDTQYF
- | TRBJ2-2 | few | TRBV7-9 | TGTGCCACAAAGGCAGGGAACACCGGGGAGCTGTTTTTT | CATKAGNTGELFF
- | TRBJ2-3 | few | TRBV20-1 | TGCAGTGCTAGGGGCAGGGTGTCTAACACAGATACGCAGTATTTT | CSARGRVSNTDTQYF
- | TRBJ2-5 | - | TRBV24-1 | TGTGCCACCAGTGACACCGGGACCAAGCAAGAGACCCAGTACTTC | CATSDTGTKQETQYF
- | TRBJ1-1 | - | TRBV27 | TGTGCCAGCAGCCTCAAGTTGAACACTGAAGCTTTCTTT | CASSLKLNTEAFF
- | TRBJ1-5 | - | TRBV20-1 | TGCAGTGCTAGAACGAGGGGGAATAGCAATCAGCCCCAGCATTTT | CSARTRGNSNQPQHF